There are many counts of the clone carrying this TCR beta chain. The data stem from a study of human T cells and chemical hapten exposure. TCRdb passed the RACE reads through MiXCR, listing each CDR3 protein once. The sample holds around 70,000 distinct CDR3 sequences, 11% seen once. As to time point: patch test 3, about 24 weeks after DPC sensitization. Described treatment: therapeutic diphenylcyclopropenone sensitization with weekly scalp DPC. Venepuncture was done earlier than the placement of each patch test. Trimming removed 4 bases from V and 3 bases from J; junction bases left unmatched: 12. The CDR3 length is 17 residues. The germline CDR1 and CDR2 sequences are SGHAT and FQNNGV.

Sequenced material: whole blood, taken in connection with sensitization to the hapten diphenylcyclopropenone (DPC). The source is a woman aged 45-59 years with alopecia areata. Some clones in this sample may be carry-over from other donors' samples. The rearrangement uses TRBV11-2 and TRBJ2-3; the match to TRBD2 covers 8 bases. CDR3 coding DNA: TGTGCCAGCAGCTCCCGGGGGAGTAGCGGGAAAACAGATACGCAGTATTTT. Residues: CASSSRGSSGKTDTQYF. Full variable domain (remainder filled in from reference TRBV11-2 and TRBJ2-3): EAGVAQSPRYKIIEKRQSVAFWCNPISGHATLYWYQQILGQGPKLLIQFQNNGVVDDSQLPKDRFSAERLKGVDSTLKIQPAKLEDSAVYLCASSSRGSSGKTDTQYFGPGTRLTVL.